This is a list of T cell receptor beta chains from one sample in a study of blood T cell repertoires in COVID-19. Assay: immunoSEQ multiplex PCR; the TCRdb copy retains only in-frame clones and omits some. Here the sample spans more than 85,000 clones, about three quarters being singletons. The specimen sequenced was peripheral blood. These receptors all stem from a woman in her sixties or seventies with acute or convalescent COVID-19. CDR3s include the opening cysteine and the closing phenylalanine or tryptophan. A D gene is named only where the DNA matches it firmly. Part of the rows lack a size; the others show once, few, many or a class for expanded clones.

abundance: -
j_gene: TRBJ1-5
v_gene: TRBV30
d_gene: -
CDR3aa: CAWSVRGSNQPQHF
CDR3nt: TGTGCCTGGAGTGTACGGGGAAGCAATCAGCCCCAGCATTTT

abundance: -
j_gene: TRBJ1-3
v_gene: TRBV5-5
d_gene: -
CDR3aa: CASSSNSGAGNTIYF
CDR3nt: TGTGCCAGCAGCTCGAACTCCGGGGCTGGAAACACCATATATTTT

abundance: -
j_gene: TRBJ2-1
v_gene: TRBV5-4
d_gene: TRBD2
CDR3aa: CASSLDGLAGGNEQFF
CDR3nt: TGTGCCAGCAGCTTGGATGGACTAGCGGGGGGCAATGAGCAGTTCTTC

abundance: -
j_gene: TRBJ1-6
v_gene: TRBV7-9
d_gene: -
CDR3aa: CASSLGQQGALNSPLHF
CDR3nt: TGTGCCAGCAGCTTAGGCCAACAGGGTGCCCTGAATTCACCCCTCCACTTT

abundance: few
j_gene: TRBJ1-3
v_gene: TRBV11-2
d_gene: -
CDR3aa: CASSLSQVNSGNTIYF
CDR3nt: TGTGCCAGCAGCTTATCGCAGGTCAACTCTGGAAACACCATATATTTT

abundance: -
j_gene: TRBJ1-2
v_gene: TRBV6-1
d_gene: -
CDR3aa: CASSEGQGRNGYTF
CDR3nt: TGTGCCAGCAGTGAAGGGCAGGGGCGGAATGGCTACACCTTC

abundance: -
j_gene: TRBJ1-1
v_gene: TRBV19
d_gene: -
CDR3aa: CASNLGGRNTEAFF
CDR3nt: TGTGCCAGTAATCTAGGCGGCAGGAACACTGAAGCTTTCTTT

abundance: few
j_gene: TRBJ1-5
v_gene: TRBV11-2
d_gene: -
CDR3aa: CASSLSGDNQPQHF
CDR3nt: TGTGCCAGCAGCCTTTCGGGGGACAATCAGCCCCAGCATTTT

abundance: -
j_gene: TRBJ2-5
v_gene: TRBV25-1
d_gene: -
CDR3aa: CASADRLRETQYF
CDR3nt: TGTGCCAGCGCTGACAGGCTGAGGGAGACCCAGTACTTC

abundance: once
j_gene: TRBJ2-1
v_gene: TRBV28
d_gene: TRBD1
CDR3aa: CASSSPGQLNEQFF
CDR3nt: TGTGCCAGCAGTTCCCCGGGACAGCTCAATGAGCAGTTCTTC

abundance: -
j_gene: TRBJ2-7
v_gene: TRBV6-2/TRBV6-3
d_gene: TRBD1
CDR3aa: CASSYSLTGKYEQYF
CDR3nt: TGTGCCAGCAGTTACTCTTTGACAGGGAAGTACGAGCAGTACTTC

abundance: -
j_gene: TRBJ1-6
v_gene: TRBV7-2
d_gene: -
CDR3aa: CASSPAGGLNSPLHF
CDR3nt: TGTGCCAGCAGCCCCGCCGGGGGGTTGAATTCACCCCTCCACTTT

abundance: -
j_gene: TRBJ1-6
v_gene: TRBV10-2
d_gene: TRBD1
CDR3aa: CASSDRGQVYNSPLHF
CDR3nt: TGCGCCAGCAGCGATAGGGGACAGGTTTATAATTCACCCCTCCACTTT

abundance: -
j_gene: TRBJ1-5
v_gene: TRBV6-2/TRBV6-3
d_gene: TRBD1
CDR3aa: CASSYIGRGPGRRNQPQHF
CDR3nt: TGTGCCAGCAGTTATATCGGCAGGGGGCCCGGACGTCGCAATCAGCCCCAGCATTTT

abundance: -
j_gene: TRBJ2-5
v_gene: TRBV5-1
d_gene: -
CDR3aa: CASSGGNPRETQYF
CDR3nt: TGCGCCAGCAGTGGGGGGAACCCAAGGGAGACCCAGTACTTC

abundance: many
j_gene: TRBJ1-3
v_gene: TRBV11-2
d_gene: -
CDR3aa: CASSHYATGRYSGNTIYF
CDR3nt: TGTGCCAGCAGCCACTACGCGACAGGACGTTACTCTGGAAACACCATATATTTT

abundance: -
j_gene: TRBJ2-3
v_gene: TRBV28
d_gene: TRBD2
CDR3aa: CASLPLAGVRTSTDTQYF
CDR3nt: TGTGCCAGCTTACCTCTAGCGGGGGTACGGACTAGCACAGATACGCAGTATTTT

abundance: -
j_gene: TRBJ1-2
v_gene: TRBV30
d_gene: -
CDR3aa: CAWSGGGNYGYTF
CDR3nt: TGTGCCTGGAGTGGAGGGGGTAACTATGGCTACACCTTC

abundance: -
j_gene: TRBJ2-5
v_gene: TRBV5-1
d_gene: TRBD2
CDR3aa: CASSSEGLAQETQYF
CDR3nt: TGCGCCAGCAGCTCCGAGGGACTAGCTCAAGAGACCCAGTACTTC

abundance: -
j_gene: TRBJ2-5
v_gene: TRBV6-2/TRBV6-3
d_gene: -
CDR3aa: CASSYDLFRQETQYF
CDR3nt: TGTGCCAGCAGTTACGACCTTTTCAGGCAAGAGACCCAGTACTTC

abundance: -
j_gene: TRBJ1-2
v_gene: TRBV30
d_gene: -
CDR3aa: CAWIPIGSGAVYGYTF
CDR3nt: TGTGCCTGGATTCCGATCGGTAGTGGGGCAGTCTATGGCTACACCTTC

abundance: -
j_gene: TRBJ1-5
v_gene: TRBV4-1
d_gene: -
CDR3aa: CASSQSAGYQPQHF
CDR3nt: TGCGCCAGCAGCCAATCTGCGGGCTATCAGCCCCAGCATTTT

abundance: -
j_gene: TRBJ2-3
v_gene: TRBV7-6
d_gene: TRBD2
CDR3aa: CASSLAAGGTDTQYF
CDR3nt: TGTGCCAGCAGCTTAGCAGCGGGGGGCACAGATACGCAGTATTTT

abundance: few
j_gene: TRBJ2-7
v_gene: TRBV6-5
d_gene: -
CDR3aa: CASLGRLPYEQYF
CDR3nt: TGTGCCAGTCTGGGCAGACTACCCTACGAGCAGTACTTC

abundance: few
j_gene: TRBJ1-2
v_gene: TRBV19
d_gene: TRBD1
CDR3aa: CASSVTGTGGNGYTF
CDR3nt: TGTGCCAGTAGTGTAACCGGGACAGGGGGCAATGGCTACACCTTC

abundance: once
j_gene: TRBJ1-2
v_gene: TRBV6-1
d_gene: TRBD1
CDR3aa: CASSEDHRGYGYTF
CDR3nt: TGTGCCAGCAGTGAAGATCACAGGGGGTATGGCTACACCTTC

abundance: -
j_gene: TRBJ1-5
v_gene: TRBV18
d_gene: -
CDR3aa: CASSPREGTGNQPQHF
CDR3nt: TGTGCCAGCTCACCAAGGGAGGGAACGGGGAATCAGCCCCAGCATTTT

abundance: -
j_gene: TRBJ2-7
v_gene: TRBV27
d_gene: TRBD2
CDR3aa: CASSLTGGVYEQYF
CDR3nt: TGTGCCAGCAGTTTAACGGGGGGGGTCTACGAGCAGTACTTC

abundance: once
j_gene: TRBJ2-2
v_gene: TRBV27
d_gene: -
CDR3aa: CASSFTRVKTGELFF
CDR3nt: TGTGCCAGCAGTTTTACCAGGGTCAAGACCGGGGAGCTGTTTTTT

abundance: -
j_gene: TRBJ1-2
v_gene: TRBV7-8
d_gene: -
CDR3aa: CASSLGTGNYGYTF
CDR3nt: TGTGCCAGCAGCTTAGGTACGGGGAACTATGGCTACACCTTC

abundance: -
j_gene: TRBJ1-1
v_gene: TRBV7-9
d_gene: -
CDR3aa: CASSTTGGGYTEAFF
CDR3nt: TGTGCCAGCAGCACGACAGGCGGGGGATACACTGAAGCTTTCTTT

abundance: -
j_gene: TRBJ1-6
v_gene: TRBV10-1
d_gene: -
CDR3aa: CASSPQRNSPLHF
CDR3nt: TGCGCCAGCAGTCCGCAGAGGAATTCACCCCTCCACTTT

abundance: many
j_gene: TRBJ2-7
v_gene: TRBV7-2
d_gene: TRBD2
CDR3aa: CASRGGVAYEQYF
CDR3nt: TGTGCCAGCAGGGGAGGGGTGGCCTACGAGCAGTACTTC

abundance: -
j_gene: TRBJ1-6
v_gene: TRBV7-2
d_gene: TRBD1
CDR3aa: CASSLSGGVSSPLHF
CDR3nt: TGTGCCAGCAGCTTGTCAGGGGGAGTTAGTTCACCCCTCCACTTT

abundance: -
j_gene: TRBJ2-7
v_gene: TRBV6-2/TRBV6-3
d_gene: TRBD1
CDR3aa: CASSRIPGQGGFYEQYF
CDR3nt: TGTGCCAGCAGCCGGATCCCGGGACAGGGGGGATTCTACGAGCAGTACTTC

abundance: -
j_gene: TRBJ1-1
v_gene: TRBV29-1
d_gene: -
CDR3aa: CSATPGGPNTEAFF
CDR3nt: TGCAGCGCCACCCCCGGGGGACCGAACACTGAAGCTTTCTTT

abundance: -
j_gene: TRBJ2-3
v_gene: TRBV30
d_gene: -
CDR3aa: CAWSVTASTDTQYF
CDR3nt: TGTGCCTGGAGTGTGACTGCGAGCACAGATACGCAGTATTTT

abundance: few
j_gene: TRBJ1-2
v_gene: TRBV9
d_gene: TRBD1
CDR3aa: CASSVGAGTVYGYTF
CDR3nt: TGTGCCAGCAGCGTAGGAGCCGGGACAGTCTATGGCTACACCTTC

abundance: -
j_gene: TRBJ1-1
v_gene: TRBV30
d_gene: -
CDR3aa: CAWSVAGRAEAFF
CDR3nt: TGTGCCTGGAGTGTGGCGGGGAGGGCTGAAGCTTTCTTT

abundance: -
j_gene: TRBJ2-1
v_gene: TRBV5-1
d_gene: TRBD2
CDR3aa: CASSLGTSGGLEQFF
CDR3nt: TGCGCCAGCAGCTTGGGGACTAGCGGGGGGCTAGAGCAGTTCTTC

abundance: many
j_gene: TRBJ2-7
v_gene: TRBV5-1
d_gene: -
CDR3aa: CASSLAPYGVEQYF
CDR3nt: TGCGCCAGCAGCTTGGCCCCCTACGGAGTCGAGCAGTACTTC

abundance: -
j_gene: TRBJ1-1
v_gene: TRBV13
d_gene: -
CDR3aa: CASSTLRTARTEAFF
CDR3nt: TGTGCCAGCAGCACCCTCCGGACAGCAAGAACTGAAGCTTTCTTT

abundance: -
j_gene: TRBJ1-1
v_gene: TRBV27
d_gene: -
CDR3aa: CASSSRAEAFF
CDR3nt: TGTGCCAGCTCCTCTCGGGCTGAAGCTTTCTTT

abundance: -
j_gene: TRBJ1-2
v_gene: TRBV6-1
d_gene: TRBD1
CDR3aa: CASSEQTGNVGGYTF
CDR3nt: TGTGCCAGCAGTGAACAGACAGGGAACGTGGGCGGCTACACCTTC

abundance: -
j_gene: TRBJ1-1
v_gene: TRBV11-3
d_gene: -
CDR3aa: CARIVAQKNTEAFF
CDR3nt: TGTGCCAGAATTGTGGCCCAGAAGAACACTGAAGCTTTCTTT

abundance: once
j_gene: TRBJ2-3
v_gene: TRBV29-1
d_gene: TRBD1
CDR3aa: CSVEGAGGIEDTQYF
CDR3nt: TGCAGCGTTGAAGGGGCAGGGGGCATTGAAGATACGCAGTATTTT